The 8 T cell receptor beta chains below were found in one sample sequenced in a study of tumor and adjacent non-tumor tissue in lung cancer. No cell sorting was done before RNA was extracted from the tissue. Three rounds of nested PCR, following a modified ARM-PCR protocol, produced the TCRbeta library. TCRdb independently ran MiXCR on the multiplex PCR reads; one entry per CDR3 protein. The sample includes about 93,000 distinct CDR3 sequences, 67% of them seen just once. Sequencing was performed on lung tumor tissue. The receptors come from a man aged 55-75 years with non-small cell lung cancer.

There are many counts of this clonotype. This chain connects TRBV4-3 to TRBJ1-3, with no clear D. This CDR3 spans 17 amino acids. Germline-derived CDR1 and CDR2 are LGHNA and YSLEER. Trimming pared 0 bases from V and 0 bases from J, leaving 12 bases between. The CDR3 DNA reads TGCGCCAGCAGCCAAGATCTCTCACAAGTCTCTGGAAACACCATATATTTT. Its translation is CASSQDLSQVSGNTIYF.

There are many counts of this clonotype. V gene TRBV4-1 combines with J gene TRBJ1-3; D remains ambiguous. Looked up from germline, CDR1 is MGHRA and CDR2 is YSYEKL. The CDR3 has 14 amino acids. V dropped 2 bases and J dropped 0 bases, with 5 bases sitting between them. The CDR3 nucleotides are TGCGCCAGCAGCCAACAGAGCTCTGGAAACACCATATATTTT. It yields the protein CASSQQSSGNTIYF.

With respect to this clonotype: An end of the junction differs from the germline gene, which may be a read error. The CDR3 nucleotides are TGTACCAGCAGCATATTGGGGCAGGGGGATGAGCAGTTCTTC. Translation gives CTSSILGQGDEQFF. This chain connects TRBV7-9 to TRBJ2-1, with 7 nucleotides matching TRBD1. Germline assignment: CDR1 SEHNR and CDR2 FQNEAQ (reference sequence). This CDR3 comprises 14 residues. Full variable domain (missing parts from reference TRBV7-9 and TRBJ2-1): DTGVSQNPRHKITKRGQNVTFRCDPISEHNRLYWYRQTLGQGPEFLTYFQNEAQLEKSRLLSDRFSAERPKGSFSTLEIQRTEQGDSAMYLCTSSILGQGDEQFFGPGTRLTVL.

About this clonotype itself: A much larger clone differs by one base, so this may be a read error. The rearrangement uses TRBV5-1 and TRBJ2-2, with D possibly matching TRBD1 (5 bases). Trimming stripped 6 bases from V and 1 base from J, with 10 bases between. CDR3 length: 14 residues. Germline-derived CDR1 and CDR2 are SGHRS and YFSETQ. The CDR3 coding sequence is TGCGCCAGCAACACGACAGAGAACACCGGGGAGCTGTTTTTT. Translating gives CASNTTENTGELFF.

V usage is TRBV6-6 and J usage is TRBJ2-7, with D maybe TRBD2 (5 bases). Between the trimmed V and J ends, which lost 5 bases and 3 bases, there was a span of 23 bases. Germline loops: CDR1 MNHNY, CDR2 SVGAGI (reference sequence). This CDR3 has 17 amino acids. The CDR3 sequence is CASSNGRRSSFSYEQYF. The CDR3 region has the DNA TGTGCCAGCAGTAACGGCCGGAGGTCTTCCTTTAGCTACGAGCAGTACTTC.

About this clonotype itself: This may arise from a read error, as a much more abundant clone is one base away. The chain has TRBV29-1 and TRBJ2-7; D possibly uses TRBD1 or TRBD2 (5 bases each). This CDR3 has 13 amino acids. The germline V gene has CDR1 SQVTM and CDR2 ANQGSEA. V shed 4 bases and J shed 4 bases, with 14 bases lying between them. CDR3 loop: CSVVHGAGYEQYF. In DNA form, the CDR3 reads TGCAGCGTTGTACATGGGGCGGGTTACGAGCAGTACTTC.

In its sample, this clonotype was seen many times. The chain links TRBV6-6 to TRBJ1-2, with no clear D. Trimming stripped 5 bases from V and 0 bases from J, with 13 bases between. CDR1 is MNHNY, CDR2 SVGAGI, per germline (reference sequence). The CDR3 covers 15 residues. As DNA, the CDR3 is TGTGCCAGCAGTAAAACCGACGGTACTAACTATGGCTACACCTTC. The encoded protein is CASSKTDGTNYGYTF.

Points on this clonotype: Without the conserved terminal phenylalanine or tryptophan, this CDR3 likely stems from a read error. The limits of the CDR3 on the DNA are not certain, so only TCRdb's listed CDR3 is given. This rearrangement joins TRBV29-1 to TRBJ2-5; the DNA was not used to check the table's D call, TRBD1. The length of the CDR3 is 12 amino acids, counting both ends. CDR1 and CDR2 from the germline V gene are SQVTM and ANQGSEA. The CDR3 sequence: CSANRGQETQNL.